The 11 T cell receptor beta chains below come from one sample, sequenced in a study of blood T cell repertoires in COVID-19. Assay: immunoSEQ multiplex PCR; the TCRdb copy retains only in-frame clones and omits some. This sample has hundreds of thousands of clones, with 70% to 90% found just once. The material sequenced was PBMCs or T cells enriched from blood (not recorded which). These TCRs come from a woman between 40 and 50 years old who had recovered from COVID-19.

This clone was picked up a small number of times. The chain uses TRBV27 and TRBJ1-5; 7 positions match TRBD1. Looked up from germline, CDR1 is MNHEY and CDR2 is SMNVEV (reference sequence). Germline trimming cut 0 bases from V and 2 bases from J; bases unmatched to any gene: 13. The CDR3 is made up of 19 amino acids. The CDR3 nucleotides are TGTGCCAGCAGTTTATCGTTCCTACACAGGGGTCGAGGCAATCAGCCCCAGCATTTT. Its translation: CASSLSFLHRGRGNQPQHF.

This chain connects TRBV3-1 (or the pseudogene TRBV3-2) to TRBJ2-7; D is ambiguous. Germline CDR1 and CDR2: LGHDT and YNNKEL (reference sequence). This CDR3 has 11 amino acids. The V and J ends lost 5 bases and 6 bases respectively, with 8 bases between them. CDR3 residues: CASSYTGEQYF. For the CDR3, the DNA is TGTGCCAGCAGCTACACGGGCGAGCAGTACTTC.

The genes are TRBV11-2 and TRBJ2-3; D possibly corresponds to TRBD1 (6 bases). In germline, CDR1 is SGHAT, CDR2 FQNNGV. The V gene lost 3 bases and the J gene lost 6 bases, with 10 bases spanning the gap. CDR3 length: 13 residues. CDR3: CASSFPQGDTQYF. The CDR3 bases are TGTGCCAGCAGCTTTCCCCAGGGGGATACGCAGTATTTT.

The chain recombines TRBV19 with TRBJ2-7; weak D call: TRBD2 (5 bases). Germline CDR1 is LNHDA and CDR2 is SQIVND (reference sequence). The CDR3 has 17 amino acids. V lost 1 base, J lost 2 bases, and 18 bases lay in between. The CDR3 loop reads CASSIGKGGRYPYEQYF. CDR3 DNA sequence: TGTGCCAGTAGTATAGGGAAGGGCGGGCGTTACCCCTACGAGCAGTACTTC.

The chain is built from TRBV11-3 and TRBJ2-3; 16 bases are shared with TRBD2. The CDR3 has 18 amino acids. Germline loops: CDR1 SGHNT, CDR2 YENEEA. With V trimmed by 5 bases and J by 5 bases, 10 bases remained unmatched. The CDR3 protein is CASSRPGLAGGPVDTQYF. The DNA for the CDR3 is TGTGCCAGCAGCCGACCGGGACTAGCGGGAGGGCCAGTAGATACGCAGTATTTT.

The chain couples TRBV7-2 to TRBJ2-6; 8 bases align to TRBD2. Germline CDR1 reads SGHTA; CDR2 reads FQGNSA. This CDR3 has 18 amino acids. V trimming: 1 base; J trimming: 4 bases; junction bases outside the gene matches: 9. The CDR3 loop is CASSLVSSGAGGANVLTF. The CDR3 nucleotides read TGTGCCAGCAGCTTAGTCAGTAGCGGGGCGGGAGGGGCCAACGTCCTGACTTTC.

The chain joins TRBV6-5 to TRBJ1-2, with D possibly matching TRBD1 (5 bases). In germline, CDR1 is MNHEY, CDR2 SVGAGI. The germline V and J ends were trimmed by 6 bases and 6 bases, with 14 bases remaining between them. The length of the CDR3 is 13 residues. The CDR3 bases are TGTGCCAGCAGGGACAACAAGTCGCATGGCTACACCTTC. It codes for CASRDNKSHGYTF.

V usage is TRBV7-9 and J usage is TRBJ2-1; TRBD2 aligns across 11 bases. V shed 4 bases, J shed 8 bases, and the junction held 13 bases outside the gene matches. Germline V gene lookup returns CDR1 SEHNR and CDR2 FQNEAQ (reference sequence). The CDR3 loop spans 17 amino acids. CDR3 DNA sequence: TGTGCCAGCAGCTCCTCGACTAGCGGGATAACCCCTTATGAGCAGTTCTTC. It encodes CASSSSTSGITPYEQFF.

The chain joins TRBV30 to TRBJ2-2; D not certain. CDR1 is GTSNPN and CDR2 is SVGIG in the germline V gene (reference sequence). Trimming pared 4 bases from V and 1 base from J, leaving 10 bases between. The CDR3 contains 14 residues. CDR3 protein: CAWTGWKNTGELFF. The CDR3, as DNA: TGTGCCTGGACAGGCTGGAAGAACACCGGGGAGCTGTTTTTT.

This chain joins TRBV10-2 and TRBJ2-1; D is unresolved. CDR3 length: 14 residues. V lost 0 bases and J lost 4, with 7 bases in between. Germline CDR1 is WSHSY and CDR2 is SAAADI. The CDR3 loop reads CASSESWQYNEQFF. The CDR3 DNA reads as TGCGCCAGCAGTGAGTCTTGGCAATACAATGAGCAGTTCTTC.

This rearrangement joins TRBV21-1 to TRBJ2-7; TRBD1, the table's D call, was not compared with the DNA. TRBV21-1 is a known pseudogene. The CDR3 length is 15 residues. The CDR3 DNA is TGTGCCAGCAGCAAAGGTGCAGGGCCAAGATACGAGCAGTACTTC. As protein: CASSKGAGPRYEQYF.